This T cell receptor beta chain was identified in a study of blood T cell repertoires in COVID-19. Study context: Researchers got acute and convalescent COVID-19 samples from the United States, Italy and Spain. T cells, B-cell-depleted T cells, or PBMCs provided the cDNA or gDNA that served as material.

The length of the CDR3 is 16 residues. Germline V gene lookup returns CDR1 SGHVS and CDR2 FNYEAQ. V was pared by 0 bases and J by 0 bases, with 2 bases of the junction left unmatched. Authors' data handling: Estimation of nucleated cell counts relied on the amplification of reference gene primers. Generated by immunoSEQ multiplex PCR, the TCRdb table keeps only in-frame clones and is missing some. The V and J calls and clone size come from that table; D and trimming were worked out from the DNA. The sample yields 150,000 to 200,000 clones, around 83% seen once. The chain combines TRBV7-6 with TRBJ1-3, with TRBD1 identical over 7 bases. The clonotype was recovered from a man between 70 and 80 years old who had recovered from COVID-19. Material for sequencing was peripheral blood. The CDR3 is CASSLAGQNSGNTIYF. The CDR3 DNA is TGTGCCAGCAGCTTAGCGGGACAGAACTCTGGAAACACCATATATTTT. The full variable domain, completed using reference TRBV7-6 and TRBJ1-3, is GAGVSQSPRYKVTKRGQDVALRCDPISGHVSLYWYRQALGQGPEFLTYFNYEAQQDKSGLPNDRFSAERPEGSISTLTIQRTEQRDSAMYRCASSLAGQNSGNTIYFGEGSWLTVV.